What follows describes a single T cell receptor (beta chain). Its antigen is still unknown. The data were produced by immunoSEQ multiplex PCR, yet TCRdb's version contains in-frame clones alone and is incomplete. The data show around 79,000 clones, over 75% seen once. These data originate in a study of OX40 agonist ivuxolimab in advanced cancers. Looking at the study overall: Prior anti-PD-1, anti-PD-L1 or anti-CTLA-4 therapy did not bar entry, and more than 35% had some. Findings of the study overall: Normalized expansion of T-cell clones was also low for some nonresponders. Individuals who were partial responders at 0.1-3.0 mg/kg had clonal expansion that ranked among the lowest. Circulating CD4+ and CD8+ T cells showed clonal expansion by week 6 at 0.1 to 3.0 mg/kg.

This receptor was obtained from an adult with an advanced solid tumor such as melanoma, head and neck, liver or kidney cancer. Specimen: CD4+ or CD8+ T cells sorted from blood, collected in a trial of the OX40 agonist ivuxolimab.

The CDR3 bases are TGTGCCAGCAGTTTAAGCAGGCAAACCATATATTTT. As protein: CASSLSRQTIYF. This sequence joins TRBV28 and TRBJ1-3; D not certain. Deletions cut 2 bases from V and 10 bases from J, with 9 bases between. CDR3 length equals 12 residues. Germline values: CDR1 MDHEN, CDR2 SYDVKM.